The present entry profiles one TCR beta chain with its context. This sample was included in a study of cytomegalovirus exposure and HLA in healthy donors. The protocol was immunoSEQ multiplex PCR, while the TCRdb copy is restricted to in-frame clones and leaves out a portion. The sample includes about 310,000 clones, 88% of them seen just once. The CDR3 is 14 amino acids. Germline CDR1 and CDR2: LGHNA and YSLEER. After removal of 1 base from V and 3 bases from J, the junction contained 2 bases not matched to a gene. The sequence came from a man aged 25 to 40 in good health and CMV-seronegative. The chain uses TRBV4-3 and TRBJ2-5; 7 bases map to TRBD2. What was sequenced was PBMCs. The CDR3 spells CASSQGTSEETQYF. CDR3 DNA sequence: TGCGCCAGCAGCCAAGGGACTAGTGAAGAGACCCAGTACTTC.